This T cell receptor (beta chain) was found in a study of OX40 agonist ivuxolimab in advanced cancers. Overall study context: As their treatment, patients were administered ivuxolimab, an agonistic anti-OX40 (CD134) antibody.

V gave up 5 bases and J gave up 9 bases, with 11 bases separating them. The CDR3 covers 11 residues. CDR1 is DFQATT, CDR2 SNEGSKA, per germline (reference sequence). The repertoire was sequenced with immunoSEQ multiplex PCR; TCRdb's copy has only in-frame clones and lacks some. Of fewer than 100,000 clones listed, around nine tenths are singletons. Material: CD4+ or CD8+ T cells sorted from blood, obtained in a trial of the OX40 agonist ivuxolimab. The receptor comes from an adult with an advanced solid tumor such as melanoma, head and neck, liver or kidney cancer. The rearrangement uses TRBV20-1 and TRBJ2-1; the D gene is possibly TRBD2 (6 bases). In DNA form, the CDR3 reads TGCAGTGCTTACAGGCGGGGTGAGCAGTTCTTC. Translation gives CSAYRRGEQFF.